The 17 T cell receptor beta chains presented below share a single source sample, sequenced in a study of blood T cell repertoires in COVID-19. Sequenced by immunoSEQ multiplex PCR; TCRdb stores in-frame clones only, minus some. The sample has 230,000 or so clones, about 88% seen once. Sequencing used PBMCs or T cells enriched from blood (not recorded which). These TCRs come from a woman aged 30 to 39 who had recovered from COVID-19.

CDR3 coding DNA: TGCGCCAGCAGCGGGGGACAGGGTCCCGTCTATGGCTACACCTTC. It codes for CASSGGQGPVYGYTF. The chain has TRBV5-1 and TRBJ1-2; the match to TRBD1 covers 9 bases. CDR3 length: 15 amino acids. With V trimmed by 4 bases and J by 4 bases, 8 bases remained unmatched. Germline CDR1 SGHRS, CDR2 YFSETQ.

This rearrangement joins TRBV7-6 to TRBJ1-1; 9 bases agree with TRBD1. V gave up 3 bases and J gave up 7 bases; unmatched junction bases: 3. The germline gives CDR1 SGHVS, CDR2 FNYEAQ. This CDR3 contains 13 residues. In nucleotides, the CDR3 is TGTGCCAGCAGCTTCCGGACAGGGGATGAAGCTTTCTTT. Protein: CASSFRTGDEAFF.

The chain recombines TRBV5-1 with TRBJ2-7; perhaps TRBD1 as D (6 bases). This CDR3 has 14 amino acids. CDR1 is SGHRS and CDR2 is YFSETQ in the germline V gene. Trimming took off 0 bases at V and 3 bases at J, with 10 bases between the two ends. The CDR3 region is CASSLAGTFYEQYF. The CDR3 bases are TGCGCCAGCAGCTTGGCTGGGACATTCTACGAGCAGTACTTC.

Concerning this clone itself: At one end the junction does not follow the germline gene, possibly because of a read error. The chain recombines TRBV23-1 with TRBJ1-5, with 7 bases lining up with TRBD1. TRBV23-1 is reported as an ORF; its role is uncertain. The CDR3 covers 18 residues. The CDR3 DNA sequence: TGCGCCAGCAATCAATTGGACAGGCTTCGGGAGAGGAATCAGCCCCAGCATTTT. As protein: CASNQLDRLRERNQPQHF.

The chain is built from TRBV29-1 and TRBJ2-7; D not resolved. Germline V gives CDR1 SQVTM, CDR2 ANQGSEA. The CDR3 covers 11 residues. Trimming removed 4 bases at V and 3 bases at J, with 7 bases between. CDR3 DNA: TGCAGCGTTGGTCAGGTCTACGAGCAGTACTTC. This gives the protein CSVGQVYEQYF.

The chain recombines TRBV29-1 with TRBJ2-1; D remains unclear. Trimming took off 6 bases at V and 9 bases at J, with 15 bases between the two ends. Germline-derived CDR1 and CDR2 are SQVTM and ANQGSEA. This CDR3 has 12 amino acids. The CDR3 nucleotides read TGCAGCGTAATAATAGACAATGGTGAGCAGTTCTTC. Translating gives CSVIIDNGEQFF.

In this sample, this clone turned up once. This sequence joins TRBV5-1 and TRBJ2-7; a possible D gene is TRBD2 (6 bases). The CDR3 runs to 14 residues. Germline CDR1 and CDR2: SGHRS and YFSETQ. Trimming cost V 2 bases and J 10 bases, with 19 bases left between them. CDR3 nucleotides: TGCGCCAGCAGCTTTGTACCGGGAGATTGGTCTCAGTACTTC. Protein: CASSFVPGDWSQYF.

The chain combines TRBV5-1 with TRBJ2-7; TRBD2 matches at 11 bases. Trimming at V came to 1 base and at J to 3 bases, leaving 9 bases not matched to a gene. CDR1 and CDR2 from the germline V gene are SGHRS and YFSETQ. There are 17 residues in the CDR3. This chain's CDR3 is CASSLITSGGLFYEQYF. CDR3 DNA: TGCGCCAGCAGCTTGATCACTAGCGGGGGACTTTTCTACGAGCAGTACTTC.

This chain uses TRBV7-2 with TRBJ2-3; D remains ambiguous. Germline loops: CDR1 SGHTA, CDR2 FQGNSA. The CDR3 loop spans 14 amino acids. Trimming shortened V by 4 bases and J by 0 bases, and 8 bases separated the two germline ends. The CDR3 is CASSSDISTDTQYF. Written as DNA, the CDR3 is TGTGCCAGCAGCTCCGACATTAGCACAGATACGCAGTATTTT. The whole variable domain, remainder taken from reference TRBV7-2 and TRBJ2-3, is GAGVSQSPSNKVTEKGKDVELRCDPISGHTALYWYRQSLGQGLEFLIYFQGNSAPDKSGLPSDRFSAERTGGSVSTLTIQRTQQEDSAVYLCASSSDISTDTQYFGPGTRLTVL.

CDR3 sequence (DNA): TGTGCCAGCGGCACAAACCTCCAAGAGACCCAGTACTTC. It yields the protein CASGTNLQETQYF. The chain is built from TRBV12-3 or TRBV12-4 and TRBJ2-5; D not resolved. Trimming removed 8 bases at V and 1 base at J, with 11 bases between. The CDR3 is 13 residues long.

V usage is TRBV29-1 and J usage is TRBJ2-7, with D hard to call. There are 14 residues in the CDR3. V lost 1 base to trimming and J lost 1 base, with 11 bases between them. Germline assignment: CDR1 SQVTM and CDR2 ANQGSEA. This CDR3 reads CSVEAADKSYEQYF. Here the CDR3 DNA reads TGCAGCGTTGAAGCCGCTGACAAGTCCTACGAGCAGTACTTC.

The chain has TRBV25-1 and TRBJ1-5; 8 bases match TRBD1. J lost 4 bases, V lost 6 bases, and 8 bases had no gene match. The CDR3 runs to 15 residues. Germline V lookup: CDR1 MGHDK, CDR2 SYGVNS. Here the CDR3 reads CASRGTGAPNQPQHF. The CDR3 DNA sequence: TGTGCCAGCAGGGGGACAGGAGCCCCGAATCAGCCCCAGCATTTT.

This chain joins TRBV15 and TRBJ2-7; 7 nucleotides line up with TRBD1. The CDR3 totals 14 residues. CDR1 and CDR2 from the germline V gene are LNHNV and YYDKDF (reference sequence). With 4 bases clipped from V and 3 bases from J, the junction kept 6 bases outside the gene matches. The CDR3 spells CATSKSGTVYEQYF. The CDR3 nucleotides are TGTGCCACCAGCAAATCCGGGACAGTCTACGAGCAGTACTTC.

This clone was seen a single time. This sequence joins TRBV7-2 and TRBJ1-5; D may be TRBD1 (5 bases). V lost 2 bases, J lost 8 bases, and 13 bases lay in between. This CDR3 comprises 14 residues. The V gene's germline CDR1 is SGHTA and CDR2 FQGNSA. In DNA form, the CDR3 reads TGTGCCAGCAGCTTACAGGGTACAGTTGAGCCCCAGCATTTT. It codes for CASSLQGTVEPQHF.

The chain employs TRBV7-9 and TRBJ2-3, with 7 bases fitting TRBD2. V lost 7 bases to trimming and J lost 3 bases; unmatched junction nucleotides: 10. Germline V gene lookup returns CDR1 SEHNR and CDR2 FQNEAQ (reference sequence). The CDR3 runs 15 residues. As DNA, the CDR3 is TGTGCCAGCATTCATGGTGGCGGGGGAACAGATACGCAGTATTTT. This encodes CASIHGGGGTDTQYF.

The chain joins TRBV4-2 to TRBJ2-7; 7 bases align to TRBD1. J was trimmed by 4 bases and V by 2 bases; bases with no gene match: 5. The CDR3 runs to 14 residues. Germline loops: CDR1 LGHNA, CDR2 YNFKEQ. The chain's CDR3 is CASSQTGDEYEQYF. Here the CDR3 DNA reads TGTGCCAGCAGCCAAACAGGGGATGAATACGAGCAGTACTTC.

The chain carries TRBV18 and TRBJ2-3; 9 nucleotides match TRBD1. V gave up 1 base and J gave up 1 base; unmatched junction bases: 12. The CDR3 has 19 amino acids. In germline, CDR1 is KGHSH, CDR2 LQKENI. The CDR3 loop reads CASSPRELQGASGTDTQYF. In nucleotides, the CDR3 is TGTGCCAGCTCACCACGAGAACTACAGGGGGCTTCGGGCACAGATACGCAGTATTTT.